These T cell receptor beta chains were read from a single sample in a study of blood T cell repertoires in COVID-19. Here immunoSEQ multiplex PCR was the method, and the copy in TCRdb shows in-frame clones only, minus some. The sample holds 150,000 to 200,000 clones; 86% are singletons and the top ten take roughly 3.3%. What was sequenced was peripheral blood. The source is a man in his 70s with acute or convalescent COVID-19. Both conserved end residues are part of each CDR3. The D gene is left open where the match is weak. Size is omitted from some rows. Given values are once, few, many or a class for expanded clones.

len: 14
j_gene: TRBJ2-7
d_gene: .
v_gene: TRBV6-5
abundance: .
CDR3aa: CASNRDLSSYEQYF
CDR3nt: TGTGCCAGCAATCGGGATCTGAGCTCCTACGAGCAGTACTTC

len: 14
j_gene: TRBJ1-6
d_gene: .
v_gene: TRBV7-3
abundance: .
CDR3aa: CASSQNRVNSPLHF
CDR3nt: TGTGCCAGCAGCCAGAACAGGGTTAATTCACCCCTCCACTTT

len: 16
j_gene: TRBJ1-1
d_gene: .
v_gene: TRBV15
abundance: .
CDR3aa: CATSRGKGAVWTEAFF
CDR3nt: TGTGCCACCAGCAGGGGTAAAGGGGCCGTCTGGACTGAAGCTTTCTTT

len: 14
j_gene: TRBJ2-1
d_gene: TRBD1
v_gene: TRBV9
abundance: once
CDR3aa: CASSVDPGGFEQFF
CDR3nt: TGTGCCAGCAGCGTAGACCCAGGGGGCTTTGAGCAGTTCTTC

len: 13
j_gene: TRBJ2-3
d_gene: .
v_gene: TRBV18
abundance: .
CDR3aa: CASSPGTSDTQYF
CDR3nt: TGTGCCAGCTCACCAGGGACTTCTGATACGCAGTATTTT

len: 15
j_gene: TRBJ2-1
d_gene: .
v_gene: TRBV4-2
abundance: once
CDR3aa: CASSQDRSSNNEQFF
CDR3nt: TGTGCCAGCAGCCAAGATAGGAGCTCGAACAATGAGCAGTTCTTC

len: 15
j_gene: TRBJ2-1
d_gene: TRBD2
v_gene: TRBV3-1/TRBV3-2
abundance: .
CDR3aa: CASSPGSGRYNEQFF
CDR3nt: TGTGCCAGCAGCCCTGGTAGCGGGAGGTACAATGAGCAGTTCTTC

len: 14
j_gene: TRBJ1-3
d_gene: .
v_gene: TRBV6-5
abundance: .
CDR3aa: CASSPPGSGNTIYF
CDR3nt: TGTGCCAGCAGTCCCCCAGGGTCTGGAAACACCATATATTTT

len: 15
j_gene: TRBJ2-1
d_gene: TRBD2
v_gene: TRBV18
abundance: .
CDR3aa: CASSPPGLVGDEQFF
CDR3nt: TGTGCCAGCTCACCCCCGGGACTAGTTGGCGATGAGCAGTTCTTC

len: 14
j_gene: TRBJ1-6
d_gene: .
v_gene: TRBV30
abundance: .
CDR3aa: CAWSVTRGGSPLHF
CDR3nt: TGTGCCTGGAGTGTAACCAGGGGTGGATCACCCCTCCACTTT

len: 14
j_gene: TRBJ1-5
d_gene: TRBD1
v_gene: TRBV5-1
abundance: .
CDR3aa: CASSLQGLNQPQHF
CDR3nt: TGCGCCAGCAGCCTACAGGGGCTTAATCAGCCCCAGCATTTT

len: 14
j_gene: TRBJ2-3
d_gene: TRBD2
v_gene: TRBV5-4
abundance: few
CDR3aa: CASSSRGGTDTQYF
CDR3nt: TGTGCCAGCAGCTCGCGGGGGGGCACAGATACGCAGTATTTT

len: 15
j_gene: TRBJ1-5
d_gene: TRBD1
v_gene: TRBV6-6
abundance: .
CDR3aa: CASTGTGGLNQPQHF
CDR3nt: TGTGCCAGCACCGGGACAGGGGGCCTCAATCAGCCCCAGCATTTT

len: 13
j_gene: TRBJ2-5
d_gene: .
v_gene: TRBV15
abundance: .
CDR3aa: CATSRVLIETQYF
CDR3nt: TGTGCCACCAGCAGAGTACTTATAGAGACCCAGTACTTC

len: 14
j_gene: TRBJ1-2
d_gene: .
v_gene: TRBV28
abundance: .
CDR3aa: CASSIPGGGYGYTF
CDR3nt: TGTGCCAGCAGTATACCGGGGGGGGGCTATGGCTACACCTTC

len: 14
j_gene: TRBJ1-4
d_gene: .
v_gene: TRBV2
abundance: .
CDR3aa: CASSSWQGGEKLFF
CDR3nt: TGTGCCAGCAGTTCGTGGCAGGGTGGTGAAAAACTGTTTTTT

len: 15
j_gene: TRBJ1-5
d_gene: .
v_gene: TRBV4-3
abundance: .
CDR3aa: CASSQVVGNGQPQHF
CDR3nt: TGCGCCAGCAGCCAAGTAGTTGGTAATGGTCAGCCCCAGCATTTT

len: 15
j_gene: TRBJ1-2
d_gene: TRBD1
v_gene: TRBV5-4
abundance: .
CDR3aa: CASSLGGQGIYGYTF
CDR3nt: TGTGCCAGCAGCTTGGGGGGACAGGGGATCTATGGCTACACCTTC

len: 14
j_gene: TRBJ1-5
d_gene: .
v_gene: TRBV2
abundance: .
CDR3aa: CASSDRVLGQPQHF
CDR3nt: TGTGCCAGCAGTGACAGGGTTCTGGGACAGCCCCAGCATTTT

len: 19
j_gene: TRBJ2-7
d_gene: TRBD2
v_gene: TRBV5-1
abundance: once
CDR3aa: CASSLRTSGGLGPPYEQYF
CDR3nt: TGCGCCAGCAGCTTGAGGACTAGCGGGGGGTTAGGTCCGCCCTACGAGCAGTACTTC

len: 14
j_gene: TRBJ1-2
d_gene: .
v_gene: TRBV5-1
abundance: .
CDR3aa: CASSFSREDYGYTF
CDR3nt: TGCGCCAGCAGCTTTTCCAGGGAGGACTATGGCTACACCTTC

len: 13
j_gene: TRBJ2-2
d_gene: TRBD1
v_gene: TRBV5-4
abundance: .
CDR3aa: CASSLQGTGELFF
CDR3nt: TGTGCCAGCAGCTTACAGGGGACCGGGGAGCTGTTTTTT

len: 13
j_gene: TRBJ2-7
d_gene: .
v_gene: TRBV6-5
abundance: .
CDR3aa: CASSLGRTYEQYF
CDR3nt: TGTGCCAGCAGTCTAGGGAGGACCTACGAGCAGTACTTC

len: 15
j_gene: TRBJ1-1
d_gene: .
v_gene: TRBV10-3
abundance: .
CDR3aa: CAISDSGGTRTEAFF
CDR3nt: TGTGCCATCAGTGACTCGGGGGGCACGCGGACTGAAGCTTTCTTT

len: 14
j_gene: TRBJ2-7
d_gene: .
v_gene: TRBV6-6
abundance: .
CDR3aa: CASSPGPRRDEQYF
CDR3nt: TGTGCCAGCAGCCCCGGGCCCCGGCGGGACGAGCAGTACTTC

len: 16
j_gene: TRBJ1-6
d_gene: .
v_gene: TRBV30
abundance: few
CDR3aa: CAWTLSGGQVRSPLHF
CDR3nt: TGTGCCTGGACTTTATCGGGGGGCCAAGTCCGGTCACCCCTCCACTTT

len: 13
j_gene: TRBJ2-5
d_gene: .
v_gene: TRBV3-1/TRBV3-2
abundance: once
CDR3aa: CASSQGRRETQYF
CDR3nt: TGTGCCAGCAGCCAAGGGAGGAGGGAGACCCAGTACTTC

len: 13
j_gene: TRBJ2-3
d_gene: .
v_gene: TRBV25-1
abundance: few
CDR3aa: CASRRISTDTQYF
CDR3nt: TGTGCCAGCCGGCGGATAAGCACAGATACGCAGTATTTT

len: 14
j_gene: TRBJ2-5
d_gene: .
v_gene: TRBV7-2
abundance: .
CDR3aa: CASSYQGGGETQYF
CDR3nt: TGTGCCAGCAGTTACCAGGGAGGGGGAGAGACCCAGTACTTC

len: 16
j_gene: TRBJ2-5
d_gene: .
v_gene: TRBV28
abundance: .
CDR3aa: CASSFSGSGEQETQYF
CDR3nt: TGTGCCAGCAGTTTTAGTGGTTCGGGTGAGCAAGAGACCCAGTACTTC